A single sample is the source of the 25 T cell receptor beta chains below, sequenced in a study of T cell responses to AZD1222 COVID-19 vaccine. Sequencing was performed with immunoSEQ multiplex PCR; in TCRdb, only in-frame clones are kept and a portion is missing. The sample records 72,000 or so clones, about 85% being singletons. Specimen: peripheral blood, collected on day 0 of AZD1222 vaccination. The receptors were sampled from an adult in good health.

The chain employs TRBV5-1 and TRBJ1-1; possibly TRBD1 for D (6 bases). Trimming removed 7 bases from V and 4 bases from J, with 14 bases in between. This CDR3 region has 13 residues. CDR1 SGHRS and CDR2 YFSETQ come from the germline V gene. The CDR3 loop reads CASFGGQGTEAFF. The CDR3 DNA follows: TGCGCCAGCTTCGGGGGGCAGGGCACTGAAGCTTTCTTT.

This clone has only one observation. The DNA of the CDR3 is TGTGCCAGCAAGGACAGGGCTGATCAGCCCCAGCATTTT. Protein product: CASKDRADQPQHF. The rearrangement links TRBV19 to TRBJ1-5, with 8 nucleotides matching TRBD1. The CDR3 runs 13 residues. Germline assignment: CDR1 LNHDA and CDR2 SQIVND (reference sequence). V was clipped by 9 bases and J by 5 bases; unmatched bases: 6.

This chain links TRBV7-8 with TRBJ2-3, with D hard to call. This CDR3 spans 13 amino acids. CDR1 and CDR2 (germline): SGHVS, FQNEAQ. V lost 6 bases, J lost 0 bases, and 7 bases lay in between. This CDR3 is CASRKTSTDTQYF. In DNA form, the CDR3 reads TGTGCCAGCAGGAAGACTAGCACAGATACGCAGTATTTT.

The J gene is TRBJ2-7, the V gene TRBV7-6; 8 nucleotides match TRBD1. The CDR3 loop spans 15 amino acids. The trim removed 1 base at V and 2 bases at J, leaving 4 bases unmatched. Germline CDR1 is SGHVS and CDR2 is FNYEAQ. In DNA, the CDR3 is TGTGCCAGCAGCTTAGACCAGGGGGCCGCCTACGAGCAGTACTTC. As protein: CASSLDQGAAYEQYF.

Relative to its sample, this clone is medium-sized. The chain is built from TRBV7-9 and TRBJ1-2; D remains unclear. V lost 4 bases to trimming and J lost 7 bases, with 22 bases between them. The germline V gene encodes CDR1 SEHNR and CDR2 FQNEAQ (reference sequence). The CDR3 loop spans 16 amino acids. CDR3 nucleotides: TGTGCCAGCAGCTCTACAAACCGACGGGCCACCATTGGCTACACCTTC. It codes for CASSSTNRRATIGYTF.

This sequence joins TRBV12-3 or TRBV12-4 and TRBJ1-1; possibly TRBD1 for D (5 bases). V lost 7 bases and J lost 7, with 16 bases in between. The CDR3 spans 13 residues. In DNA, the CDR3 is TGTGCCAGCAAGAAAGGGGAAGAAGTTGAAGCTTTCTTT. Amino acids: CASKKGEEVEAFF.

CDR3 DNA sequence: TGTGCCACCAGCAGAGGTCCAGAGACCACAGATACGCAGTATTTT. This sequence encodes CATSRGPETTDTQYF. The chain has TRBV15 and TRBJ2-3; D is ambiguous. Germline loops: CDR1 LNHNV, CDR2 YYDKDF (reference sequence). CDR3 length: 15 amino acids. V was trimmed by 1 base and J by 2 bases, leaving 10 bases between them.

This clone turned up a few times. An end of the junction does not agree with germline; a read error may underlie this. The chain is built from TRBV3-1 (or the pseudogene TRBV3-2) and TRBJ2-1; 12 positions agree with TRBD2. Germline assignment: CDR1 LGHDT and CDR2 YNNKEL (reference sequence). The CDR3 runs to 14 residues. The CDR3 loop is CASSQGTSGARAIF. The CDR3 coding sequence is TGTGCCAGCAGCCAAGGGACTAGCGGGGCCCGGGCAATCTTC.

This chain connects TRBV3-1 (or the pseudogene TRBV3-2) to TRBJ2-7; a weak D match, TRBD1 (6 bases). Looked up from germline, CDR1 is LGHDT and CDR2 is YNNKEL (reference sequence). The CDR3 extends over 18 amino acids. V was clipped by 0 bases and J by 1 base, with 19 bases between them. Here the CDR3 reads CASSQDERTAGRSYEQYF. CDR3 nucleotide sequence: TGTGCCAGCAGCCAAGATGAAAGGACAGCCGGCCGATCCTACGAGCAGTACTTC.

The chain joins TRBV10-3 to TRBJ2-5, with 13 bases lining up with TRBD2. The V and J ends lost 1 base and 5 bases, in that order; junction bases with no gene match: 7. The germline CDR1 and CDR2 sequences are ENHRY and SYGVKD. This CDR3 spans 17 amino acids. CDR3 sequence reads: CAISEFKGLAGEETQYF. The CDR3 DNA reads as TGTGCCATCAGTGAGTTTAAAGGACTAGCGGGAGAGGAGACCCAGTACTTC.

The chain links TRBV2 to TRBJ2-1; D is perhaps TRBD2 (5 bases). This CDR3 comprises 15 residues. The germline V gene encodes CDR1 SNHLY and CDR2 FYNNEI. Between the trimmed V and J ends, which lost 6 bases and 0 bases, there was a span of 12 bases. CDR3 DNA: TGTGCCAGCAGGGCTAGCTCTAGCTCCTACAATGAGCAGTTCTTC. It specifies CASRASSSSYNEQFF.

V usage is TRBV28 and J usage is TRBJ1-3; TRBD1 agrees at 7 bases. V shed 5 bases and J 2 bases; nucleotides not matched to a gene: 6. The CDR3 consists of 15 residues. From germline, CDR1 is MDHEN and CDR2 SYDVKM. The CDR3 here is CASSGQAMAGNTIYF. The CDR3 coding sequence is TGTGCCAGCAGTGGACAGGCTATGGCTGGAAACACCATATATTTT.

The chain couples TRBV5-1 to TRBJ1-1, with 7 bases identical to TRBD1. Germline V gene lookup returns CDR1 SGHRS and CDR2 YFSETQ. Trimming cost V 4 bases and J 6 bases; bases outside gene matches: 9. The length of the CDR3 is 14 residues. The CDR3 DNA follows: TGCGCCAGCAGCAAGTCGGGACAGATCCCTGAAGCTTTCTTT. It encodes CASSKSGQIPEAFF.

The genes are TRBV19 and TRBJ2-1; D is unresolved. V was clipped by 0 bases and J by 6 bases, with 15 bases between them. The CDR3 totals 16 residues. Germline lookup yields CDR1 LNHDA and CDR2 SQIVND (reference sequence). CDR3 protein: CASSIDRYDRRNEQFF. The CDR3 region has the DNA TGTGCCAGTAGTATAGATCGATATGATCGTCGCAATGAGCAGTTCTTC. Together with reference TRBV19 and TRBJ2-1, the CDR3 gives the full variable domain: DGGITQSPKYLFRKEGQNVTLSCEQNLNHDAMYWYRQDPGQGLRLIYYSQIVNDFQKGDIAEGYSVSREKKESFPLTVTSAQKNPTAFYLCASSIDRYDRRNEQFFGPGTRLTVL.

This chain links TRBV18 with TRBJ2-2; D is possibly TRBD1 (6 bases). V gave up 9 bases and J gave up 3 bases, with 17 bases separating them. Germline-derived CDR1 and CDR2 are KGHSH and LQKENI. The CDR3 length is 15 residues. As DNA, the CDR3 is TGTGCCAGTCACTGGGACATTAGGGACACCGGGGAGCTGTTTTTT. It encodes CASHWDIRDTGELFF.

This clone was seen a few times. V usage is TRBV28 and J usage is TRBJ2-1; TRBD2 aligns across 12 bases. The J segment lost 9 bases and the V segment lost 8 bases, leaving 11 bases of the junction unmatched. The CDR3 totals 15 residues. Germline CDR1 is MDHEN and CDR2 is SYDVKM. Here the CDR3 reads CASSSSSGRAFEQFF. The CDR3 bases are TGTGCCAGCTCTTCTTCTAGCGGGAGGGCGTTTGAGCAGTTCTTC.

The chain recombines TRBV6-6 with TRBJ1-5; maybe TRBD1 (5 bases). V was pared by 8 bases and J by 1 base, with 15 bases between. This CDR3 comprises 15 residues. Germline loops: CDR1 MNHNY, CDR2 SVGAGI (reference sequence). The CDR3 reads CASRGVTDSNQPQHF. The CDR3 region has the DNA TGTGCCAGCCGGGGGGTCACAGACAGCAATCAGCCCCAGCATTTT.

The V and J genes are TRBV6-5 and TRBJ2-7; the D gene could be TRBD1 or TRBD2 (6 bases each). V lost 4 bases, J lost 11 bases, and 18 bases lay in between. Germline CDR1 and CDR2: MNHEY and SVGAGI. There are 13 residues in the CDR3. The CDR3 here is CASSSKGGVMKYF. CDR3 bases: TGTGCCAGCAGTTCTAAGGGGGGAGTTATGAAGTACTTC.

V and J are TRBV10-3 and TRBJ1-4; no firm D call. V was trimmed by 10 bases and J by 4 bases, leaving 13 bases between them. CDR3 size: 13 residues. Germline CDR1 reads ENHRY; CDR2 reads SYGVKD. CDR3 sequence reads: CATGRPSNEKLFF. The CDR3 DNA sequence: TGTGCCACCGGGAGGCCGAGTAATGAAAAACTGTTTTTT.

V and J are TRBV19 and TRBJ2-2, with 9 bases matching TRBD1. Germline values: CDR1 LNHDA, CDR2 SQIVND (reference sequence). The J segment lost 2 bases and the V segment lost 5 bases, leaving 9 bases of the junction unmatched. The CDR3 is 17 amino acids. CDR3 nucleotide sequence: TGTGCCAGTAGTTCCCTCACGGACAGGGGTAACACCGGGGAGCTGTTTTTT. Translated: CASSSLTDRGNTGELFF.

This chain joins TRBV5-5 and TRBJ1-6, with D possibly being TRBD1 (6 bases). Germline CDR1 reads SGHKS; CDR2 reads YYEKEE (reference sequence). Trimming took 0 bases from V and 8 from J, leaving 12 bases between them. The CDR3 has 15 residues. The CDR3 DNA reads TGTGCCAGCAGCTTGGTCCAGGGGCGTTATTCACCCCTCCACTTT. This sequence encodes CASSLVQGRYSPLHF.

The rearrangement links TRBV2 to TRBJ2-7; 7 bases fit TRBD2. Trimming at V came to 8 bases and at J to 3 bases, leaving 10 bases not matched to a gene. Germline CDR1 and CDR2: SNHLY and FYNNEI. This CDR3 contains 14 residues. CDR3 residues: CASGRGGNHYEQYF. CDR3 DNA: TGTGCCAGCGGGAGGGGCGGGAACCACTACGAGCAGTACTTC.

This clone came up once. The chain recombines TRBV7-9 with TRBJ1-3; D not certain. The CDR3 is 15 residues long. Germline V CDR1 and CDR2: SEHNR, FQNEAQ (reference sequence). V lost 5 bases and J 4 bases, leaving 15 bases between the germline ends. CDR3 sequence (DNA): TGTGCCAGCAGCCCTGACCTGGTAGGGGGAAACACCATATATTTT. Its translation: CASSPDLVGGNTIYF.

V is TRBV24-1 and J is TRBJ2-2, with TRBD1 identical over 7 bases. Germline CDR1 reads KGHDR; CDR2 reads SFDVKD. Trimming removed 10 bases from V and 2 bases from J; junction bases left unmatched: 3. The CDR3 length is 13 residues. CDR3 nucleotide sequence: TGTGCCACACGGGACAGCAACACCGGGGAGCTGTTTTTT. Translation gives CATRDSNTGELFF.

This chain's CDR3 is CASSQEVAGGNQPQHF. For the CDR3, the DNA is TGCGCCAGCAGCCAAGAGGTAGCAGGGGGAAATCAGCCCCAGCATTTT. This rearrangement joins TRBV4-1 to TRBJ1-5; 7 positions agree with TRBD1. Germline V gene data show CDR1 as MGHRA and CDR2 as YSYEKL. Trimming cost V 0 bases and J 4 bases; bases outside gene matches: 6. The CDR3 spans 16 residues.